The 22 T cell receptor beta chains presented below share a single source sample, sequenced in a study of blood T cell repertoires in COVID-19. TCRdb keeps only in-frame clones here, not all; method: immunoSEQ multiplex PCR. Of 30,000 to 35,000 clones in the sample, about 72% were seen once. Input material: peripheral blood. The source is a woman aged 55-75 years with acute or convalescent COVID-19.

This clone was seen more than once but under ten times. The V and J genes are TRBV7-3 and TRBJ2-2, with TRBD2 identical over 7 bases. The germline CDR1 and CDR2 sequences are SGHTA and FQGTGA. V trimming: 5 bases; J trimming: 5 bases; junction bases outside the gene matches: 17. The CDR3 extends over 18 amino acids. DNA of the CDR3: TGTGCCAGCAGCCCCCGGGCGAATACGGGGGGTATAACCGGGGAGCTGTTTTTT. Translation gives CASSPRANTGGITGELFF.

The rearrangement links TRBV7-6 to TRBJ2-3; D uncertain. Germline loops: CDR1 SGHVS, CDR2 FNYEAQ. V shed 6 bases and J shed 4 bases, with 11 bases lying between them. The CDR3 sequence is 13 residues long. The CDR3 protein is CASSPASPDTQYF. The CDR3 DNA reads TGTGCCAGCAGTCCTGCAAGCCCAGATACGCAGTATTTT.

CDR3 region: CASSVGDSFNQPQHF. CDR3 nucleotides: TGTGCCAGCAGCGTAGGGGACAGTTTCAATCAGCCCCAGCATTTT. The V call is TRBV9, the J call TRBJ1-5, with 7 positions matching TRBD1. Per germline, CDR1 SGDLS and CDR2 YYNGEE. The CDR3 length is 15 residues. The V segment lost 0 bases and the J segment 3 bases; nucleotides outside the gene matches: 3.

A few counts support this clone. V and J are TRBV2 and TRBJ1-5; weak D call: TRBD1 (6 bases). CDR3 length equals 14 residues. Germline V lookup: CDR1 SNHLY, CDR2 FYNNEI. Trimming left V 5 bases short and J 2 bases short, with 10 bases between. The CDR3 loop reads CASSTQGGNQPQHF. The CDR3 DNA follows: TGTGCCAGCAGTACACAGGGTGGCAATCAGCCCCAGCATTTT.

This clone was picked up a small number of times. This sequence joins TRBV7-2 and TRBJ1-1, with no clear D. Trimming removed 3 bases at V and 5 bases at J, with 13 bases between. This CDR3 spans 14 amino acids. The germline gives CDR1 SGHTA, CDR2 FQGNSA. CDR3 sequence reads: CASSFLGSRTEAFF. In nucleotides, the CDR3 is TGTGCCAGCAGCTTCCTCGGGAGTCGGACTGAAGCTTTCTTT.

The chain employs TRBV12-3 or TRBV12-4 and TRBJ2-3; no firm D call. Trimming shortened V by 4 bases and J by 4 bases, and 3 bases separated the two germline ends. CDR3 length: 11 amino acids. CDR3 residues: CASSSPDTQYF. The CDR3 DNA reads TGTGCCAGCAGTTCTCCAGATACGCAGTATTTT.

This clone occurred a few times. The chain combines TRBV5-1 with TRBJ1-1; 10 bases are a match to TRBD1. The CDR3 loop spans 15 amino acids. From germline, CDR1 is SGHRS and CDR2 YFSETQ. V lost 4 bases, J lost 4 bases, and 7 bases stayed unmatched. The CDR3 loop is CASSEDRGLSTEAFF. The CDR3 DNA sequence: TGCGCCAGCAGCGAAGACAGGGGGCTGAGCACTGAAGCTTTCTTT. The variable domain in full, completed from reference TRBV5-1 and TRBJ1-1, reads KAGVTQTPRYLIKTRGQQVTLSCSPISGHRSVSWYQQTPGQGLQFLFEYFSETQRNKGNFPGRFSGRQFSNSRSEMNVSTLELGDSALYLCASSEDRGLSTEAFFGQGTRLTVV.

The V and J genes are TRBV7-3 and TRBJ2-3; tentatively, D is TRBD2 (5 bases). Germline assignment: CDR1 SGHTA and CDR2 FQGTGA. Trimming left V 5 bases short and J 2 bases short, with 17 bases between. The CDR3 runs 16 residues. The CDR3 protein is CASSRGPRGSTDTQYF. For the CDR3, the DNA is TGTGCCAGCAGCCGTGGACCCCGAGGGTCCACAGATACGCAGTATTTT. Full variable domain (remainder filled in from reference TRBV7-3 and TRBJ2-3): GAGVSQTPSNKVTEKGKYVELRCDPISGHTALYWYRQSLGQGPEFLIYFQGTGAADDSGLPNDRFFAVRPEGSVSTLKIQRTERGDSAVYLCASSRGPRGSTDTQYFGPGTRLTVL.

This rearrangement joins TRBV6-1 to TRBJ2-1; D gene ambiguous. The CDR3 loop spans 12 amino acids. The V gene lost 1 base and the J gene lost 15 bases, with 13 bases spanning the gap. CDR1 and CDR2 from the germline V gene are MNHNS and SASEGT. CDR3 residues: CASSEGPRKRFF. The CDR3 DNA reads TGTGCCAGCAGTGAAGGGCCCCGAAAGCGGTTCTTC.

This chain uses TRBV5-5 with TRBJ2-7; unclear D gene. Germline-derived CDR1 and CDR2 are SGHKS and YYEKEE (reference sequence). The CDR3 spans 13 residues. Trimming took 3 bases from V and 6 from J, leaving 13 bases between them. The CDR3 DNA reads as TGTGCCAGCAGCTCAGCGCCCCCCTCCGAGCAGTACTTC. Translated: CASSSAPPSEQYF.

This clone was found once. This chain connects TRBV1 to TRBJ2-7; TRBD2 is the table's D call and was not checked against the DNA. TRBV1 is described as a pseudogene. This CDR3 is built from 18 residues. As DNA, the CDR3 is TGCACCAGCAGCGAAGAAATAAGCGGGGGGGGCCTCTCCTACGAGCAGTACTTC. Translation: CTSSEEISGGGLSYEQYF.

The chain joins TRBV28 to TRBJ2-7; TRBD2 matches at 9 bases. Trimming took 7 bases from V and 3 from J; bases not matched to a gene: 7. There are 14 residues in the CDR3. CDR1 and CDR2 (germline): MDHEN, SYDVKM. The CDR3 sequence: CASTFSGGYYEQYF. In nucleotides, the CDR3 is TGTGCCAGCACCTTTAGCGGGGGCTACTACGAGCAGTACTTC. Supplemented by reference TRBV28 and TRBJ2-7, the full variable domain reads DVKVTQSSRYLVKRTGEKVFLECVQDMDHENMFWYRQDPGLGLRLIYFSYDVKMKEKGDIPEGYSVSREKKERFSLILESASTNQTSMYLCASTFSGGYYEQYFGPGTRLTVT.

The rearrangement joins TRBV5-1 to TRBJ2-1, with a tentative D call TRBD2 (5 bases). V was pared by 1 base and J by 8 bases, with 10 bases between. This CDR3 spans 13 amino acids. Germline CDR1 SGHRS, CDR2 YFSETQ. CDR3 region: CASSLTRWHEQFF. The CDR3 nucleotides are TGCGCCAGCAGCTTGACTAGATGGCATGAGCAGTTCTTC.

The CDR3 DNA reads TGTGCCAGCAGTTTACCATACAGGGCTGCTGAAGCTTTCTTT. Its translation: CASSLPYRAAEAFF. J is TRBJ1-1 and V is TRBV28; the D gene is possibly TRBD1 (6 bases). This CDR3 comprises 14 residues. Per the germline V gene, CDR1 is MDHEN and CDR2 is SYDVKM. V dropped 2 bases and J dropped 6 bases, with 13 bases sitting between them.

The chain recombines TRBV4-2 with TRBJ2-3; 13 bases line up with TRBD2. CDR1 and CDR2 (germline): LGHNA, YNFKEQ. The J segment lost 8 bases and the V segment lost 0 bases, leaving 5 bases of the junction unmatched. The CDR3 runs to 16 residues. CDR3 DNA: TGTGCCAGCAGCCAAGAACTAGCGGGGGGGGTAGGTACGCAGTATTTT. This gives the protein CASSQELAGGVGTQYF.

The V and J genes are TRBV20-1 and TRBJ1-2; possibly TRBD1 for D (5 bases). Trimming left V 3 bases short and J 4 bases short, with 18 bases between. CDR1 is DFQATT, CDR2 SNEGSKA, per germline (reference sequence). The length of the CDR3 is 15 residues. The CDR3 here is CSASVRRGFSYGYTF. CDR3 nucleotides: TGCAGTGCTAGTGTACGTAGGGGCTTCTCCTATGGCTACACCTTC.

This clone appeared a few times. The V gene is TRBV15, the J gene TRBJ2-7, with TRBD2 identical over 7 bases. Germline V gene lookup returns CDR1 LNHNV and CDR2 YYDKDF (reference sequence). J was trimmed by 0 bases and V by 2 bases; bases with no gene match: 7. The CDR3 is 16 residues long. The CDR3 reads CATSRYGLVSSYEQYF. CDR3 bases: TGTGCCACCAGCAGATACGGACTAGTCAGCTCCTACGAGCAGTACTTC.

The chain joins TRBV10-2 to TRBJ1-5; 7 positions match TRBD1. V was clipped by 5 bases and J by 9 bases; unmatched bases: 22. Germline V gives CDR1 WSHSY, CDR2 SAAADI. The CDR3 is made up of 18 amino acids. CDR3 sequence: CASSPSVSGTALGVPQHF. CDR3 in DNA: TGCGCCAGCAGTCCTTCGGTCTCCGGGACAGCGCTCGGGGTGCCCCAGCATTTT.

The J gene is TRBJ1-5, the V gene TRBV2; TRBD1 might be the D (6 bases). V gave up 6 bases and J gave up 3 bases, with 12 bases separating them. This CDR3 has 14 amino acids. Germline values: CDR1 SNHLY, CDR2 FYNNEI. The CDR3 nucleotides read TGTGCCAGCAGCTTCGGGACAACCAATCAGCCCCAGCATTTT. Amino acids: CASSFGTTNQPQHF. Full variable domain (rest looked up from reference TRBV2 and TRBJ1-5): EPEVTQTPSHQVTQMGQEVILRCVPISNHLYFYWYRQILGQKVEFLVSFYNNEISEKSEIFDDQFSVERPDGSNFTLKIRSTKLEDSAMYFCASSFGTTNQPQHFGDGTRLSIL.

This chain links TRBV15 with TRBJ1-2, with 10 bases aligning to TRBD1. The ends lost 1 base at V and 6 bases at J; junction bases unmatched: 2. From germline, CDR1 is LNHNV and CDR2 YYDKDF (reference sequence). CDR3 length equals 14 residues. CDR3 sequence: CATSRGGTGDGYTF. CDR3 sequence (DNA): TGTGCCACCAGCAGAGGTGGGACAGGGGATGGCTACACCTTC.

This clone was counted a single time. V is TRBV25-1 and J is TRBJ1-4, with TRBD1 matching 8 bases. CDR1 is MGHDK, CDR2 SYGVNS, per germline. Trimming removed 6 bases from V and 3 bases from J; junction bases left unmatched: 0. This CDR3 is 13 amino acids long. The CDR3 region is CASRGQANEKLFF. The CDR3 DNA follows: TGTGCCAGCAGGGGACAGGCTAATGAAAAACTGTTTTTT.

The V call is TRBV7-2, the J call TRBJ2-2; 10 nucleotides match TRBD2. Germline values: CDR1 SGHTA, CDR2 FQGNSA. Trimming at V came to 5 bases and at J to 5 bases, leaving 5 bases not matched to a gene. The CDR3 is 15 residues long. DNA for the CDR3: TGTGCCAGCAGCAGCGGGGGGGCCGGTACCGGGGAGCTGTTTTTT. Its protein is CASSSGGAGTGELFF.